These T cell receptor beta chains were read from a single sample in a study of blood T cells in healthy people across ages. TCRdb analysed the 5' RACE reads with MiXCR anew, one entry per CDR3 protein. The table lists approximately 810,000 distinct CDR3 sequences, 25% to 35% of them singletons. The sequencing input was blood. All receptors derive from a woman older than 75 in good health. CDR3s include the opening cysteine and the closing phenylalanine or tryptophan. Each record gives: CDR3 protein, CDR3 DNA, clone size, V gene, J gene, D gene. D genes are given only for firm matches. The listing skips clone size in some rows; elsewhere it reads once, few, many or a size class.

CASSGQGDTQYF	TGTGCCAGCAGCGGACAGGGAGATACGCAGTATTTT	NA	TRBV9	TRBJ2-3	TRBD1
CASSPSILTRAITDTQYF	TGTGCCAGCAGCCCCTCTATTTTGACGAGGGCAATCACAGATACGCAGTATTTT	few	TRBV5-5	TRBJ2-3	NA
CASSSLQGNYGYTF	TGTGCCAGCAGCTCCCTACAGGGGAACTATGGCTACACCTTC	few	TRBV3-1	TRBJ1-2	TRBD1
CASSGGGLYNEQFF	TGCGCCAGCAGCGGGGGGGGCCTCTACAATGAGCAGTTCTTC	many	TRBV5-1	TRBJ2-1	NA
CASSQINGGEQFF	TGTGCCAGCAGCCAAATAAATGGCGGTGAGCAGTTCTTC	many	TRBV4-2	TRBJ2-1	NA
CASSKGELAGVDYEQYF	TGTGCCAGCAGCAAAGGCGAACTAGCGGGAGTGGACTACGAGCAGTACTTC	NA	TRBV21-1	TRBJ2-7	NA
CASRGGVSYSNQPQHF	TGTGCCAGCAGGGGTGGGGTCAGTTATAGCAATCAGCCCCAGCATTTT	many	TRBV6-1	TRBJ1-5	NA
CASSLIGLAGLADTQYF	TGTGCCAGCAGCTTAATCGGACTAGCGGGACTCGCAGATACGCAGTATTTT	NA	TRBV7-2	TRBJ2-3	TRBD2
CASSRQSGIGTQYF	TGTGCCAGCAGTAGACAGAGCGGAATAGGTACGCAGTATTTT	NA	TRBV12-3/TRBV12-4	TRBJ2-3	NA
CASSGPSGATYEQYF	TGTGCCAGCAGCGGACCTTCGGGGGCCACCTACGAGCAGTACTTC	many	TRBV28	TRBJ2-7	NA
CASSRTYREYGNTIYF	TGTGCCAGCAGCAGAACGTACAGGGAGTATGGAAACACCATATATTTT	NA	TRBV7-2	TRBJ1-3	NA
CASSQTGISYEQYF	TGTGCCAGCAGCCAAACAGGGATTAGCTACGAGCAGTACTTC	few	TRBV12-3/TRBV12-4	TRBJ2-7	NA
CATSEFSGTGSYNEQFF	TGTGCCACCAGTGAGTTCTCCGGGACAGGGTCCTACAATGAGCAGTTCTTC	NA	TRBV24-1	TRBJ2-1	TRBD1
CASSYPRATGGELFF	TGTGCCAGCAGTTATCCGAGGGCGACGGGCGGGGAGCTGTTTTTT	few	TRBV6-5	TRBJ2-2	NA
CASSLWAAGISYEQYF	TGTGCCAGCAGCTTATGGGCGGCGGGCATCTCCTACGAGCAGTACTTC	NA	TRBV7-2	TRBJ2-7	NA
CSGRPTGRETQYF	TGCAGCGGACGCCCCACAGGTCGAGAGACCCAGTACTTC	many	TRBV29-1	TRBJ2-5	NA
CSARADRGRGYTF	TGCAGTGCTAGAGCGGACAGGGGGCGCGGCTACACCTTC	NA	TRBV20-1	TRBJ1-2	TRBD1
CSVGRSGDTQYF	TGCAGCGTTGGTAGGAGTGGAGATACGCAGTATTTT	NA	TRBV29-1	TRBJ2-3	NA
CASRLRQGSSYEQYF	TGTGCCAGCAGATTAAGACAGGGGAGCTCCTACGAGCAGTACTTC	many	TRBV27	TRBJ2-7	TRBD1
CASSPRGAGIYNSPPHF	TGTGCCAGCAGCCCTAGGGGGGCGGGAATTTATAATTCACCCCCCCACTTT	NA	TRBV5-6	TRBJ1-6	NA
CASSQRQGAKASEQYF	TGTGCCAGCAGCCAGCGACAGGGGGCGAAGGCAAGCGAGCAGTACTTC	many	TRBV14	TRBJ2-7	TRBD1
CSARRPRAGHTNTEAFF	TGCAGTGCTAGACGTCCAAGGGCGGGACACACGAACACTGAAGCTTTCTTT	few	TRBV20-1	TRBJ1-1	NA
CSLGQVYNEQFF	TGCAGCTTAGGACAGGTCTACAATGAGCAGTTCTTC	NA	TRBV20-1	TRBJ2-1	TRBD1
CASRENRGWTSNQPQHF	TGTGCCAGCAGGGAAAACAGGGGTTGGACCAGCAATCAGCCCCAGCATTTT	many	TRBV28	TRBJ1-5	TRBD1
CASSLSGTGGLRGYTF	TGCGCCAGCAGCTTGAGTGGAACAGGGGGCTTGAGGGGCTACACCTTC	NA	TRBV5-1	TRBJ1-2	TRBD1
CASTPGGTSYNEQFF	TGCGCCAGCACCCCAGGAGGGACTTCCTACAATGAGCAGTTCTTC	many	TRBV5-1	TRBJ2-1	NA
CASSLLAGGPHEQFF	TGTGCCAGCAGCTTGCTAGCGGGGGGGCCGCATGAGCAGTTCTTC	many	TRBV4-1	TRBJ2-1	TRBD2
CASSQDRGNTGELFF	TGCGCCAGCAGCCAAGATCGGGGGAACACCGGGGAGCTGTTTTTT	NA	TRBV4-3	TRBJ2-2	NA
CASARGGPENIQYF	TGTGCTAGTGCCCGGGGGGGGCCGGAAAACATTCAGTACTTC	NA	TRBV12-5	TRBJ2-4	TRBD2